What follows is one T cell receptor beta chain and its context. The data belong to a study of blood T cell repertoires in COVID-19. As for the study in general: COVID-19 samples collected from the United States, Italy and Spain covered acute and convalescent phases. The cDNA or gDNA used as material had been derived from T cells, B-cell-depleted T cells, or PBMCs.

Original processing notes: Estimation of nucleated cell counts was performed using reference gene primer amplification. Measured with immunoSEQ multiplex PCR; TCRdb has only the in-frame clones, and not every one. V and J calls and clone size are those listed in that table; D and trimming were worked out from the DNA. Here the sample spans more than 150,000 clones, 86% being singletons. CDR1 and CDR2 from the germline V gene are SGDLS and YYNGEE. The CDR3 runs 15 residues. With 2 bases clipped from V and 2 bases from J, the junction kept 5 bases outside the gene matches. The receptor was isolated from a man between 65 and 85 years old with active or convalescent COVID-19. Specimen: peripheral blood. The V gene is TRBV9, the J gene TRBJ1-1, with 8 bases identical to TRBD1. CDR3 sequence (DNA): TGTGCCAGCAGCGTTACAGGGGGGAGAAACACTGAAGCTTTCTTT. Its translation: CASSVTGGRNTEAFF.